Each of the 6 T cell receptor beta chains below was sequenced from the same sample in a study of CD8 T cells in Susac syndrome. With random hexamers, reverse transcription was performed on roughly 0.5 to 1 ug of RNA. TCRdb reprocessed the immunoSEQ multiplex PCR reads via MiXCR and lists one record per CDR3 protein. The sample lists roughly 400,000 distinct CDR3 sequences, more than 80% occurring once. The sample comprised CD8+ T cells from PBMCs. The receptors were gathered from a human donor with multiple sclerosis.

The CDR3 here is CASSPTGYTEAFF. In DNA, the CDR3 is TGTGCCAGCTCGCCAACAGGGTACACTGAAGCTTTCTTT. The chain couples TRBV7-6 to TRBJ1-1, with D perhaps matching TRBD1 (6 bases). CDR3 length equals 13 residues. Per germline, CDR1 SGHVS and CDR2 FNYEAQ. Trimming left V 8 bases short and J 3 bases short, with 13 bases between.

V usage is TRBV12-3 or TRBV12-4 and J usage is TRBJ2-7, with D possibly TRBD2 on 6 matching bases. CDR3 length equals 14 residues. The ends were cut back, 2 bases at V and 5 bases at J, with 13 bases in the middle. CDR3 sequence reads: CASSLTAGGDEQYF. In DNA, the CDR3 is TGTGCCAGCAGTTTAACAGCGGGCGGGGACGAGCAGTACTTC.

This CDR3 reads CASSLMGGLAPEVGQFF. In DNA, the CDR3 is TGCGCCAGCAGCTTGATGGGGGGGCTAGCCCCAGAAGTGGGGCAGTTCTTC. This chain uses TRBV5-1 with TRBJ2-1; tentatively, D is TRBD2 (7 bases). The V gene lost 1 base and the J gene lost 12 bases, with 26 bases spanning the gap. Germline V CDR1 and CDR2: SGHRS, YFSETQ. The CDR3 contains 17 residues.

CDR3 sequence: CASSQATGEKLFF. The CDR3 DNA is TGCGCCAGCAGCCAGGCAACAGGTGAAAAACTGTTTTTT. This chain uses TRBV4-1 with TRBJ1-4, with D possibly matching TRBD1 (5 bases). Deletions cut 3 bases from V and 7 bases from J, with 9 bases between. Germline V gives CDR1 MGHRA, CDR2 YSYEKL. The CDR3 has 13 amino acids.

The V call is TRBV7-9, the J call TRBJ2-1; D remains ambiguous. The V gene lost 7 bases and the J gene lost 2 bases, with 9 bases spanning the gap. CDR3 length: 13 residues. Germline-derived CDR1 and CDR2 are SEHNR and FQNEAQ (reference sequence). The CDR3, as DNA: TGTGCCAGCATCCTTGACGCCTACAATGAGCAGTTCTTC. It specifies CASILDAYNEQFF.

The chain uses TRBV30 and TRBJ1-2, with D tentatively TRBD1 (5 bases). The CDR3 loop spans 13 amino acids. V was cut by 0 bases and J by 4 bases, with 9 bases left in between. Germline V gives CDR1 GTSNPN, CDR2 SVGIG (reference sequence). The CDR3 loop is CAWSVDRSYGYTF. CDR3 in DNA: TGTGCCTGGAGTGTAGACAGAAGCTATGGCTACACCTTC.